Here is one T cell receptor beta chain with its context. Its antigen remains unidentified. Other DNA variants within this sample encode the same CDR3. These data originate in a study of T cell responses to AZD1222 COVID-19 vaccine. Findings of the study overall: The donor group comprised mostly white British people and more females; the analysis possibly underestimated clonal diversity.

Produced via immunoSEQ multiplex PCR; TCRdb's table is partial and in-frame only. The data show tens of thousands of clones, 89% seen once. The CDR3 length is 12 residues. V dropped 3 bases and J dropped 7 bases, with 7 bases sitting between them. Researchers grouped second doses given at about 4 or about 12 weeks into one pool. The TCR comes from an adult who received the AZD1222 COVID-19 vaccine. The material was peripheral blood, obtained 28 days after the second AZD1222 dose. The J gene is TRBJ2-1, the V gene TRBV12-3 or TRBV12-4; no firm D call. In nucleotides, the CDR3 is TGTGCCAGCAGTTTGGGTGGGAATGAGCAGTTCTTC. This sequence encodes CASSLGGNEQFF.